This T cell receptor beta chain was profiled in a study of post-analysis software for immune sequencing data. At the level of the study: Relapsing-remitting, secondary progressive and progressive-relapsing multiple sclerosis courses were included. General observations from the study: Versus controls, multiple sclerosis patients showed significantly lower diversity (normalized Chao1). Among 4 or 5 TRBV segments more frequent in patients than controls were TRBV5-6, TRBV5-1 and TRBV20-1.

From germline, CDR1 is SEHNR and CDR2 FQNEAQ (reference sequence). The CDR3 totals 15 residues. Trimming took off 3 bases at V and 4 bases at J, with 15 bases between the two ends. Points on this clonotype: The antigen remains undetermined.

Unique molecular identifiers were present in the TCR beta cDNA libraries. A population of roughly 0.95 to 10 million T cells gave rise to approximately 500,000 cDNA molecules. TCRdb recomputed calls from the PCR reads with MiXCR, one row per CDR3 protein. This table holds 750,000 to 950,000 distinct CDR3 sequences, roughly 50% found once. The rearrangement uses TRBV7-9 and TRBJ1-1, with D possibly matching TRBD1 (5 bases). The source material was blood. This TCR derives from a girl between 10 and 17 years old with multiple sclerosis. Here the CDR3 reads CASSFHPGVGTEAFF. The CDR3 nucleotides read TGTGCCAGCAGCTTCCACCCGGGGGTTGGCACTGAAGCTTTCTTT.